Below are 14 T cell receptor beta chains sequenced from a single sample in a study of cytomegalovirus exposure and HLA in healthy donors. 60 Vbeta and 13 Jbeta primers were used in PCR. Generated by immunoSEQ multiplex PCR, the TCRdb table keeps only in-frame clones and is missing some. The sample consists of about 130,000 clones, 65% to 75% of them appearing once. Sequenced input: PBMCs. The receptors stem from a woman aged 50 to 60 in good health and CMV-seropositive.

The CDR3 sequence is CASSQTGENQPQHF. The DNA of the CDR3 is TGTGCCAGCAGTCAGACAGGGGAAAATCAGCCCCAGCATTTT. The V call is TRBV6-6, the J call TRBJ1-5, with 8 bases fitting TRBD1. The V segment lost 5 bases and the J segment 4 bases; nucleotides outside the gene matches: 4. The CDR3 is 14 residues long. The germline V gene has CDR1 MNHNY and CDR2 SVGAGI (reference sequence).

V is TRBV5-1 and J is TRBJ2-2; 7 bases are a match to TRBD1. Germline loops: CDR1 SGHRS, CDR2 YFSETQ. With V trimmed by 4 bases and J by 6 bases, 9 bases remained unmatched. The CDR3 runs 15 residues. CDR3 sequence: CASSPRQGTPGELFF. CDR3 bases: TGCGCCAGCAGCCCACGACAGGGTACCCCCGGGGAGCTGTTTTTT.

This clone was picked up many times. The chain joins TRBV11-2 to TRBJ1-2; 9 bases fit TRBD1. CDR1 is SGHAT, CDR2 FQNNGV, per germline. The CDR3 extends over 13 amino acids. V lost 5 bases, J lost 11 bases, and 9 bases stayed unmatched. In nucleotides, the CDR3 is TGTGCCAGCAGCCTCACGGACAGGGGAGCGTACACCTTC. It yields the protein CASSLTDRGAYTF.

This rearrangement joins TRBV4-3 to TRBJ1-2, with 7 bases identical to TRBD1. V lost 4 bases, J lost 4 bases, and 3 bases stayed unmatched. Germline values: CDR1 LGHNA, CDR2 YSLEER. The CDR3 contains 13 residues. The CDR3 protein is CASSLEGAYGYTF. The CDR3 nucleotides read TGCGCCAGCAGCCTTGAGGGGGCCTATGGCTACACCTTC.

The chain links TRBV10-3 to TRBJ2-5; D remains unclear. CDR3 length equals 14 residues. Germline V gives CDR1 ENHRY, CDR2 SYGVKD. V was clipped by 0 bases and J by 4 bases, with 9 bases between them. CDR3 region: CAISESARVETQYF. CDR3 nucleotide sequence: TGTGCCATCAGTGAGTCCGCTAGAGTAGAGACCCAGTACTTC.

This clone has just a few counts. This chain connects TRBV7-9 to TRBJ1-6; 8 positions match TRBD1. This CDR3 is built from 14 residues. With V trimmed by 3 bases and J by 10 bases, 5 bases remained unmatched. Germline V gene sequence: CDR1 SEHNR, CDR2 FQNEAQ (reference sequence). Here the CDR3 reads CASSFGTGGSPLHF. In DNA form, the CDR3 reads TGTGCCAGCAGCTTTGGGACAGGAGGGTCACCCCTCCACTTT.

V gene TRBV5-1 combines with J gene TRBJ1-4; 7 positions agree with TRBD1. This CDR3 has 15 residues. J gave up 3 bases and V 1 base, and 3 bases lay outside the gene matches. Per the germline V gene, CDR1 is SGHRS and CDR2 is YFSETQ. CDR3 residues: CASSLLGTANEKLFF. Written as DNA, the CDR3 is TGCGCCAGCAGCTTGTTAGGGACAGCTAATGAAAAACTGTTTTTT.

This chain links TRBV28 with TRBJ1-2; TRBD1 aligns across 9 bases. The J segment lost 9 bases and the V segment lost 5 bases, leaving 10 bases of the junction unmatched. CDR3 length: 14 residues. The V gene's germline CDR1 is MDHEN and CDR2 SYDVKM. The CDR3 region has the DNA TGTGCCAGCAGTATCACCGGGACAGGGATCCGCTACACCTTC. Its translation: CASSITGTGIRYTF.

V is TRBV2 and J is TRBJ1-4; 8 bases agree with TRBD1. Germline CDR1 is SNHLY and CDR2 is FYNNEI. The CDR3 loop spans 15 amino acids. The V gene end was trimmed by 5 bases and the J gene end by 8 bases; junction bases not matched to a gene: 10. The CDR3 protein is CASSTQGALREKLFF. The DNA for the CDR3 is TGTGCCAGCAGTACCCAGGGGGCGCTTCGGGAAAAACTGTTTTTT.

DNA for the CDR3: TGTGCCATCAGTTCGACAGAGACGAACACCGGGGAGCTGTTTTTT. This codes for CAISSTETNTGELFF. The chain combines TRBV10-3 with TRBJ2-2; D perhaps matches TRBD1 (5 bases). Germline CDR1 reads ENHRY; CDR2 reads SYGVKD. The ends were cut back, 5 bases at V and 0 bases at J, with 10 bases in the middle. The CDR3 is made up of 15 amino acids.

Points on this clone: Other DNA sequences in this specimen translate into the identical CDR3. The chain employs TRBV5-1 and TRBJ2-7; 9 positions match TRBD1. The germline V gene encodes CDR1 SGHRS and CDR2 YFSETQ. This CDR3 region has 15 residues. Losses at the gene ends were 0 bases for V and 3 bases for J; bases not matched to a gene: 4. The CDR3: CASSLAGTGSYEQYF. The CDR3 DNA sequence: TGCGCCAGCAGCTTGGCCGGGACAGGGAGCTACGAGCAGTACTTC.

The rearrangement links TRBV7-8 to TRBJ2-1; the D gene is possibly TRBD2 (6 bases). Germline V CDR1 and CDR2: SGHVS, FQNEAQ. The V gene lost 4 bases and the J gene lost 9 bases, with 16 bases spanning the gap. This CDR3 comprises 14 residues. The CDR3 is CASSSGARRAEQFF. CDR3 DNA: TGTGCCAGCAGCTCGGGAGCGCGGAGGGCTGAGCAGTTCTTC.

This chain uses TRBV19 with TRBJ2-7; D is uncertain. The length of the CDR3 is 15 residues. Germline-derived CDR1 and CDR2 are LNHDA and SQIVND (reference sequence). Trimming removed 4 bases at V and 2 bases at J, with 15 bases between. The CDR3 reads CASSTLTASTYEQYF. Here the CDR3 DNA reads TGTGCCAGTAGTACCTTGACTGCCTCAACCTACGAGCAGTACTTC.

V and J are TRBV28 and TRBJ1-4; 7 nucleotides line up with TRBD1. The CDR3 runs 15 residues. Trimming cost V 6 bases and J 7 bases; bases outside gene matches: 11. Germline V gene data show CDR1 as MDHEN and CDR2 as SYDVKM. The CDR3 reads CASSRGMAMAEKLFF. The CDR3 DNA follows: TGTGCCAGCAGCAGGGGGATGGCTATGGCTGAAAAACTGTTTTTT.